The 20 T cell receptor beta chains presented below share a single source sample, sequenced in a study of blood T cells in healthy people across ages. For the second PCR, which ran for about 7 to 11 cycles, a sample-barcoded 5' primer and a J-beta primer mix were used. One entry per CDR3 protein, called by TCRdb with MiXCR from the 5' RACE reads. The sample has around 2 million distinct CDR3 sequences; around 42% are singletons. Sequencing was carried out using blood. These receptors all come from a human donor in good health.

A word on this clonotype: A clone one base away is much larger, so this may be a read error. This chain links TRBV7-2 with TRBJ2-4; 10 bases agree with TRBD2. Germline assignment: CDR1 SGHTA and CDR2 FQGNSA. The CDR3 contains 16 residues. With V trimmed by 4 bases and J by 6 bases, 9 bases remained unmatched. The CDR3: CASSWLAGDLRNIQYF. DNA for the CDR3: TGTGCCAGCAGCTGGCTAGCGGGGGACCTCCGAAACATTCAGTACTTC.

This clonotype was detected only a few times. J is TRBJ2-7 and V is TRBV7-2, with TRBD2 identical over 8 bases. Trimming cost V 2 bases and J 2 bases; bases outside gene matches: 5. This CDR3 is 15 amino acids long. The germline V gene has CDR1 SGHTA and CDR2 FQGNSA. CDR3 nucleotides: TGTGCCAGCAGCTTAAGCACGCGGGGGGCCTACGAGCAGTACTTC. It is translated as CASSLSTRGAYEQYF.

This clonotype has a handful of counts. The chain uses TRBV27 and TRBJ1-1, with D hard to call. V lost 8 bases and J 4 bases, leaving 8 bases between the germline ends. The V gene's germline CDR1 is MNHEY and CDR2 SMNVEV (reference sequence). The CDR3 sequence is 11 residues long. CDR3 bases: TGTGCCAGCTATGCTGGCACTGAAGCTTTCTTT. This sequence encodes CASYAGTEAFF.

The V gene is TRBV11-3, the J gene TRBJ2-7; possibly TRBD1 or TRBD2 for D (5 bases each). Deletions cut 4 bases from V and 2 bases from J, with 18 bases between. CDR3 length: 16 residues. The germline V gene encodes CDR1 SGHNT and CDR2 YENEEA. Here the CDR3 reads CASSSWDPGATYEQYF. The DNA for the CDR3 is TGTGCCAGCAGCTCCTGGGACCCCGGGGCTACCTACGAGCAGTACTTC.

The V gene is TRBV12-3 or TRBV12-4, the J gene TRBJ1-1, with TRBD1 matching 10 bases. There are 15 residues in the CDR3. The junction had 5 bases not matched to a gene; V was cut back by 5 bases and J by 2 bases. The CDR3, as DNA: TGTGCCAGCAGTGACCGACAGGGGGCCAACACTGAAGCTTTCTTT. The encoded protein is CASSDRQGANTEAFF.

The V gene is TRBV6-2 or TRBV6-3, the J gene TRBJ2-2; 11 bases are shared with TRBD1. From germline, CDR1 is MNHEY and CDR2 SVGEGT. V dropped 6 bases and J dropped 4; count of bases not matched to a gene: 10. CDR3 size: 17 residues. The CDR3 DNA follows: TGTGCCAGCAGACCTCAACGCGGGACAGGGGGCACCGGGGAGCTGTTTTTT. Translating gives CASRPQRGTGGTGELFF.

The sample holds one count of this clonotype. The rearrangement joins TRBV4-2 to TRBJ2-5; tentatively, D is TRBD2 (5 bases). CDR3 length: 14 amino acids. The V gene's germline CDR1 is LGHNA and CDR2 YNFKEQ. V lost 3 bases and J lost 3, with 11 bases in between. The CDR3 loop reads CASSQPGNEETQYF. DNA of the CDR3: TGTGCCAGCAGCCAGCCGGGAAATGAAGAGACCCAGTACTTC.

This clonotype was picked up a small number of times. This chain links TRBV29-1 with TRBJ2-7; no clear D gene. V was shortened by 3 bases and J by 1 base, with 13 bases between the two germline ends. The CDR3 is 14 amino acids. Germline values: CDR1 SQVTM, CDR2 ANQGSEA. The CDR3 DNA is TGCAGCGTTGAGGGTCTGGCAGATTCCTACGAGCAGTACTTC. Translating it yields CSVEGLADSYEQYF.

This clonotype was counted between two and nine times. This rearrangement joins TRBV9 to TRBJ2-7; D uncertain. The V end was cut by 0 bases, the J end by 2 bases, with 9 bases between. Germline V CDR1 and CDR2: SGDLS, YYNGEE. This CDR3 is 14 amino acids long. CDR3 amino acids: CASSVGGYPYEQYF. Written as DNA, the CDR3 is TGTGCCAGCAGCGTAGGTGGCTACCCCTACGAGCAGTACTTC. The full variable domain, with the rest looked up from reference TRBV9 and TRBJ2-7, is DSGVTQTPKHLITATGQRVTLRCSPRSGDLSVYWYQQSLDQGLQFLIQYYNGEERAKGNILERFSAQQFPDLHSELNLSSLELGDSALYFCASSVGGYPYEQYFGPGTRLTVT.

This clonotype was found a few times. The rearrangement joins TRBV29-1 to TRBJ1-2; D unresolved. The V gene lost 3 bases and the J gene lost 7 bases, with 15 bases spanning the gap. The length of the CDR3 is 13 residues. Per the germline V gene, CDR1 is SQVTM and CDR2 is ANQGSEA. CDR3 in DNA: TGCAGCGTTGAGGAGGTTAGAGGATCTGGCTACACCTTC. Its translation is CSVEEVRGSGYTF.

V is TRBV4-1 and J is TRBJ2-2; the D gene is possibly TRBD1 (5 bases). The V and J ends lost 4 bases and 4 bases respectively, with 10 bases between them. The V gene's germline CDR1 is MGHRA and CDR2 YSYEKL. CDR3 length equals 14 residues. DNA for the CDR3: TGCGCCAGCAGCCGTGGACAAGTCACCGGGGAGCTGTTTTTT. Translated, it gives CASSRGQVTGELFF.

This clonotype has a handful of counts. The chain combines TRBV6-2 or TRBV6-3 with TRBJ1-2; D gene uncertain. CDR3 length: 11 residues. Germline V gene lookup returns CDR1 MNHEY and CDR2 SVGEGT. V was shortened by 4 bases and J by 7 bases, with 7 bases between the two germline ends. The CDR3 DNA follows: TGTGCCAGCAGTTCCGGATCTGGCTACACCTTC. Amino acid sequence: CASSSGSGYTF.

This clonotype was seen only once. The chain uses TRBV24-1 and TRBJ2-3; D not resolved. CDR3 length equals 14 residues. Germline-derived CDR1 and CDR2 are KGHDR and SFDVKD. V dropped 3 bases and J dropped 7 bases, with 13 bases sitting between them. In DNA form, the CDR3 reads TGTGCCACCAGTGATACCTTGGGGTTGAATACGCAGTATTTT. Translation gives CATSDTLGLNTQYF.

Only a few counts were recorded for this clonotype. This chain links TRBV5-1 with TRBJ2-4; the match to TRBD1 covers 9 bases. Unmatched junction bases numbered 2, after V lost 4 bases and J lost 6 bases. CDR3 length equals 13 residues. Germline CDR1 is SGHRS and CDR2 is YFSETQ. The CDR3 reads CASSADRGNIQYF. The CDR3 nucleotides read TGCGCCAGCAGCGCGGACAGGGGAAACATTCAGTACTTC.

Comments on this clonotype: One end of the junction does not line up with germline, which may come from a read error. The rearrangement links TRBV29-1 to TRBJ2-7, with 7 bases identical to TRBD2. CDR1 is SQVTM, CDR2 ANQGSEA, per germline. The CDR3 sequence is 14 residues long. CDR3 in amino acids: CSVEEAGHSYGQYF. The CDR3 DNA sequence: TGCAGCGTTGAAGAAGCGGGGCACTCCTACGGGCAGTACTTC.

The chain combines TRBV5-1 with TRBJ1-2, with D hard to call. This CDR3 spans 16 amino acids. CDR1 is SGHRS and CDR2 is YFSETQ in the germline V gene. Trimming cost V 4 bases and J 6 bases, with 22 bases left between them. The CDR3 protein is CASSQNSPVAGHGYTF. DNA of the CDR3: TGCGCCAGCAGCCAAAACTCCCCAGTGGCAGGCCATGGCTACACCTTC.

The gene calls are TRBV4-1 and TRBJ1-2; perhaps TRBD1 as D (5 bases). Germline CDR1 MGHRA, CDR2 YSYEKL. The CDR3 totals 15 residues. Trimming removed 3 bases at V and 3 bases at J, with 14 bases between. The CDR3 here is CASSQGPQTHYGYTF. The CDR3 coding sequence is TGCGCCAGCAGCCAGGGACCGCAAACCCACTATGGCTACACCTTC.

In this sample, this clonotype turned up a few times. This sequence joins TRBV29-1 and TRBJ1-2; 7 positions agree with TRBD1. Per the germline V gene, CDR1 is SQVTM and CDR2 is ANQGSEA. Trimming cost V 4 bases and J 6 bases; bases outside gene matches: 8. The CDR3 is 13 amino acids. The CDR3 loop is CSVVATGSNGYTF. CDR3 bases: TGCAGCGTTGTGGCGACAGGGAGTAATGGCTACACCTTC.

V is TRBV20-1 and J is TRBJ2-5, with D uncertain. The end of the DNA is better explained by TRBJ2-7, so the J call may be wrong. This CDR3 contains 13 residues. Germline CDR1 reads DFQATT; CDR2 reads SNEGSKA (reference sequence). In DNA, the CDR3 is TGCAGTGCTCAGACCACCGTCCCCTACGAGCAGTACTTC. The encoded protein is CSAQTTVPYEQYF.

The chain couples TRBV6-5 to TRBJ2-2; D remains ambiguous. V lost 2 bases, J lost 4 bases, and 8 bases lay in between. CDR1 MNHEY and CDR2 SVGAGI come from the germline V gene. The CDR3 runs to 14 residues. The CDR3 is CASSYEVGTGELFF. CDR3 DNA: TGTGCCAGCAGTTACGAAGTAGGCACCGGGGAGCTGTTTTTT.